Listed here is a single TCR beta chain. This sample was taken from a study of a mutant IDH1 vaccine in newly diagnosed glioma. The overall study: Of the patients given treatment, approximately 62% were male and about 38% were female, and a mean age of roughly 40 years was recorded. Standard pretreatment was either radiotherapy, temozolomide, or, for most, radiochemotherapy with temozolomide.

The CDR3 loop spans 15 amino acids. The V end was cut by 5 bases, the J end by 7 bases, with 21 bases between. Germline CDR1 and CDR2: GTSNPN and SVGIG (reference sequence). Time point of the sample: baseline, week 1 (first vaccination visit). Treatment of the sample: pre-vaccination baseline after standard-of-care therapy. TCRdb's table, derived via immunoSEQ multiplex PCR, lists solely in-frame clones and lacks some. Among about 25,000 clones, 93% were seen once, and the ten largest hold about 1.2%. The material was PBMCs, obtained from a glioma patient treated with radiotherapy, temozolomide or both. The source of this sequence is a man aged 40-55 years with glioma. The genes are TRBV30 and TRBJ1-5, with D uncertain. CDR3 nucleotide sequence: TGTGCCTGGCGGGAGCCCGGATCGTTTTCGCAGCCCCAGCATTTT. Protein product: CAWREPGSFSQPQHF.